A selection of T cell receptor beta chains follows, all from one sample in a study of neurological immune-mediated disorders. Using its own MiXCR run on the 5' RACE reads, TCRdb lists one record per CDR3 protein. The table lists some 37,000 distinct CDR3 sequences, roughly 4.8% of them singletons. What was sequenced was CD4+ T cells from blood. The origin of the receptors is a man between 18 and 29 years old in good health. CDR3s include the opening cysteine and the closing phenylalanine or tryptophan. A D gene is named only where the DNA matches it firmly. Size tells how often a clone was seen (once, few, many) or the class of an expanded clone, and some rows leave it out.

size	J	D	V	CDR3	DNA
NA	TRBJ1-1	NA	TRBV10-3	CAISGVLNTEALF	TGTGCCATCAGTGGGGTCCTAAACACTGAAGCTTTATTT
many	TRBJ2-7	TRBD1	TRBV28	CATLPGQGAGEQYF	TGTGCCACCCTCCCGGGACAGGGGGCGGGGGAGCAGTACTTC
many	TRBJ1-2	NA	TRBV20-1	CSAPGRVDGYTF	TGCAGTGCCCCGGGCAGGGTTGATGGCTACACCTTC
many	TRBJ1-5	NA	TRBV12-3/TRBV12-4	CASGLGNSNQPQHF	TGTGCCAGCGGGTTAGGGAATAGCAATCAGCCCCAGCATTTT
many	TRBJ2-4	TRBD1	TRBV6-2/TRBV6-3	CASSKGGAVKNIQYF	TGTGCCAGCAGTAAAGGGGGCGCTGTCAAAAACATTCAGTACTTC
many	TRBJ1-1	NA	TRBV3-1	CASSQDTGIEAFF	TGTGCCAGCAGCCAAGATACAGGAATTGAAGCTTTCTTT
many	TRBJ1-1	NA	TRBV29-1	CSVWWDGFTEAFF	TGCAGCGTTTGGTGGGACGGGTTCACTGAAGCTTTCTTT
many	TRBJ1-3	NA	TRBV5-1	CASSAQGPISGNTIYF	TGCGCCAGCAGCGCCCAGGGGCCGATCTCTGGAAACACCATATATTTT
many	TRBJ1-3	TRBD1	TRBV25-1	CASSLTGTAGNTIYF	TGTGCCAGCAGTTTAACCGGGACAGCTGGAAACACCATATATTTT
many	TRBJ1-2	TRBD1	TRBV29-1	CSARQGDYYGYTF	TGCAGCGCTCGACAGGGGGATTACTATGGCTACACCTTC
many	TRBJ1-1	NA	TRBV29-1	CSVEEVPRSTEAFF	TGCAGCGTTGAAGAGGTACCTCGGAGTACTGAAGCTTTCTTT
many	TRBJ2-2	TRBD2	TRBV6-5	CASRDGGGLTGELFF	TGTGCCAGCAGGGACGGCGGGGGGTTAACCGGGGAGCTGTTTTTT
many	TRBJ1-2	NA	TRBV5-1	CASSEGFGYTF	TGCGCCAGCAGCGAGGGGTTTGGCTACACCTTC
many	TRBJ2-3	TRBD1	TRBV20-1	CSARWGQVDTQYF	TGCAGTGCTAGATGGGGACAGGTGGATACGCAGTATTTT
many	TRBJ1-1	NA	TRBV7-9	CASSLFNTNTEAFF	TGTGCCAGCAGCCTATTTAACACGAACACTGAAGCTTTCTTT
many	TRBJ2-2	NA	TRBV15	CATSRPGDTNTGELFF	TGTGCCACCAGCAGGCCGGGGGATACGAACACCGGGGAGCTGTTTTTT
few	TRBJ2-7	TRBD1	TRBV5-6	CASSLYRGGSYEQYF	TGTGCCAGCAGCTTGTACAGGGGCGGCTCCTACGAGCAGTACTTC
many	TRBJ1-5	TRBD1	TRBV3-1	CASSQTGGNQPQHF	TGTGCCAGCAGCCAAACAGGGGGCAATCAGCCCCAGCATTTT
many	TRBJ2-1	NA	TRBV20-1	CSAQQYNEQFF	TGCAGTGCTCAACAGTACAATGAGCAGTTCTTC
many	TRBJ2-5	TRBD2	TRBV5-1	CASSLGSGGEETQYF	TGCGCCAGCAGCTTGGGTAGCGGGGGAGAAGAGACCCAGTACTTC
many	TRBJ1-3	NA	TRBV15	CATSRDIAQVGGNTIYF	TGTGCCACCAGCAGAGATATTGCACAGGTGGGAGGAAACACCATATATTTT
many	TRBJ1-2	TRBD1	TRBV6-4	CASSEPGQGPSGYTF	TGTGCCAGCAGTGAACCGGGACAGGGACCCAGTGGCTACACCTTC
many	TRBJ2-1	NA	TRBV20-1	CSARVLSSYNEQFF	TGCAGTGCTAGAGTGCTGAGCTCCTACAATGAGCAGTTCTTC
many	TRBJ1-5	NA	TRBV12-3/TRBV12-4	CASSLGDGPYQPQHF	TGTGCCAGCAGTTTAGGGGACGGACCGTATCAGCCCCAGCATTTT
many	TRBJ1-1	TRBD1	TRBV5-1	CASSPGQRTEAFF	TGCGCCAGCAGCCCGGGACAGAGAACTGAAGCTTTCTTT